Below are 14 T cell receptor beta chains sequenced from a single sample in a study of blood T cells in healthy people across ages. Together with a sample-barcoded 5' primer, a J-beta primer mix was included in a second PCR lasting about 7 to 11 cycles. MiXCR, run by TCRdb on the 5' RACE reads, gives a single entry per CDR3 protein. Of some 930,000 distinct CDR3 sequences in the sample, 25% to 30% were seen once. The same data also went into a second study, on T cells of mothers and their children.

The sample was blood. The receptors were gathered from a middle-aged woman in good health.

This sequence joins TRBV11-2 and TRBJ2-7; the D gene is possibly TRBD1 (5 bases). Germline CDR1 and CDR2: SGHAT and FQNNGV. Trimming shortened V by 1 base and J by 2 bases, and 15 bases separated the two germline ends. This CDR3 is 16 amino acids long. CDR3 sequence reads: CASSLGVWGPTYEQYF. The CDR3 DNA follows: TGTGCCAGCAGCTTAGGGGTATGGGGCCCGACCTACGAGCAGTACTTC.

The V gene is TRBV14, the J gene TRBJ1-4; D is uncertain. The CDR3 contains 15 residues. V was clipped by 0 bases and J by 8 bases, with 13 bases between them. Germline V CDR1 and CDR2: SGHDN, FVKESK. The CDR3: CASSQDWGSNEKLFF. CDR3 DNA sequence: TGTGCCAGCAGCCAAGACTGGGGAAGCAACGAAAAACTGTTTTTT.

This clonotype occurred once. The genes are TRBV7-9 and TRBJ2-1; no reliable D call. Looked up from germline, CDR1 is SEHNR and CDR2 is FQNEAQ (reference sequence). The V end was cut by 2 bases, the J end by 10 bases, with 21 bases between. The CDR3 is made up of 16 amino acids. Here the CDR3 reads CASSLISWGSTEEQFF. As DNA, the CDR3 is TGTGCCAGCAGCTTAATTAGCTGGGGTTCAACCGAGGAGCAGTTCTTC. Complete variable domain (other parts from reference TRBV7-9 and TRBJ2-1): DTGVSQNPRHKITKRGQNVTFRCDPISEHNRLYWYRQTLGQGPEFLTYFQNEAQLEKSRLLSDRFSAERPKGSFSTLEIQRTEQGDSAMYLCASSLISWGSTEEQFFGPGTRLTVL.

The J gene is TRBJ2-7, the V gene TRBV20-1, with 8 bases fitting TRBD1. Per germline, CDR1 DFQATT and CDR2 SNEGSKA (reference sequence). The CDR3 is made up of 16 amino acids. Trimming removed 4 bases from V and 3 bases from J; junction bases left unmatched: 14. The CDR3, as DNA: TGCAGTGCTAAATCCCTGGACAGGGTGTTACTCTACGAGCAGTACTTC. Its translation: CSAKSLDRVLLYEQYF.

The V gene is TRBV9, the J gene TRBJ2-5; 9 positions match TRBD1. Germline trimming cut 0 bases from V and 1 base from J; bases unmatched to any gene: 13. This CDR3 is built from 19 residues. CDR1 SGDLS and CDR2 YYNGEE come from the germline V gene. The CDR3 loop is CASSVATSFTGGLQETQYF. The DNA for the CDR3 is TGTGCCAGCAGCGTAGCTACAAGTTTTACAGGGGGCCTCCAAGAGACCCAGTACTTC.

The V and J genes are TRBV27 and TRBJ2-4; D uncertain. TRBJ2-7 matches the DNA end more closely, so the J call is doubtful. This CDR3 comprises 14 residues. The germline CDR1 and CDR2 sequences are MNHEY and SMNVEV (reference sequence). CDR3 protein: CASSSVLTSYEQYF. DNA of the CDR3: TGTGCCAGCAGTTCGGTGCTCACCTCCTACGAGCAGTACTTC.

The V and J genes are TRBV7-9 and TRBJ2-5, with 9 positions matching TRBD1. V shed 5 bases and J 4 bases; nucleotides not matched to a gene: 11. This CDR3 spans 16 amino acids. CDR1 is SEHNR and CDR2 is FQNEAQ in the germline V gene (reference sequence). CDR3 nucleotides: TGTGCCAGCAGCCCAGCCGGGACAGGGTACGGAGAGACCCAGTACTTC. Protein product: CASSPAGTGYGETQYF.

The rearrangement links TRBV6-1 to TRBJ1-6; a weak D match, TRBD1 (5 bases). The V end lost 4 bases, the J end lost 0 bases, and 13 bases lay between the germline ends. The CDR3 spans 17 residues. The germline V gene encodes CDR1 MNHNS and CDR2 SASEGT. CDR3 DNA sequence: TGTGCCAGCAGTGCGACAGCCGATAGCTCCTATAATTCACCCCTCCACTTT. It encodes CASSATADSSYNSPLHF.

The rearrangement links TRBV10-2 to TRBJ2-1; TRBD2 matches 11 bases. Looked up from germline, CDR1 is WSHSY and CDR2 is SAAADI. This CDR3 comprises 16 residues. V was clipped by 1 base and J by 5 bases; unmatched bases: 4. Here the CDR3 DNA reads TGCGCCAGCAGTGAGTGGACTAGCGGGTGGCACAATGAGCAGTTCTTC. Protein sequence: CASSEWTSGWHNEQFF.

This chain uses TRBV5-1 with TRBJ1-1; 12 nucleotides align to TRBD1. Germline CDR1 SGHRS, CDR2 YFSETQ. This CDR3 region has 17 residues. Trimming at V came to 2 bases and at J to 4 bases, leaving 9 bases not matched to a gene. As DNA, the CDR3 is TGCGCCAGCAGCTTTACCGGGACAGGGGGCGCGAGCACTGAAGCTTTCTTT. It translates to CASSFTGTGGASTEAFF.

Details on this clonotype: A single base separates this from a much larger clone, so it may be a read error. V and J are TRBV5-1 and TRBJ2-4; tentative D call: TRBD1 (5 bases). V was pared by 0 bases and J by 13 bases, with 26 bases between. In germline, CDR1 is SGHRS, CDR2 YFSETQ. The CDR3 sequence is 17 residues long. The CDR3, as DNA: TGCGCCAGCAGCTTGGAAATGGGGCTTCGCTCCTACAATGAGCAGTACTTC. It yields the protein CASSLEMGLRSYNEQYF.

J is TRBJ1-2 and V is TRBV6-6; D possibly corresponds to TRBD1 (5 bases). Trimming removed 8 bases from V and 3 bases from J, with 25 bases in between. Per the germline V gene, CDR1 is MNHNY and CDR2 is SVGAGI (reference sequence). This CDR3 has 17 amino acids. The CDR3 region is CASGHGAREWGYYGYTF. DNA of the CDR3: TGTGCCAGCGGTCACGGGGCCAGGGAGTGGGGTTACTATGGCTACACCTTC.

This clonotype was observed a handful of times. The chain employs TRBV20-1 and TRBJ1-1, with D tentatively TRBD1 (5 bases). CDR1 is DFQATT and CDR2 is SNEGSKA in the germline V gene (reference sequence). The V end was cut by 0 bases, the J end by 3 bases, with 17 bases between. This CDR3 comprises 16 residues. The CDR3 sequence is CSARDGARGWDTEAFF. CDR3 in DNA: TGCAGTGCTAGAGATGGGGCCCGAGGCTGGGACACTGAAGCTTTCTTT.

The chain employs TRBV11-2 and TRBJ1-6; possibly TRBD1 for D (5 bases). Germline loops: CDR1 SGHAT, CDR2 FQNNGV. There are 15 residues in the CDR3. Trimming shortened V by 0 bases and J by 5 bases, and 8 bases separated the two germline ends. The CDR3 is CASSLEAGNNSPLHF. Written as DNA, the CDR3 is TGTGCCAGCAGCTTAGAGGCAGGGAATAATTCACCCCTCCACTTT.